This record covers a single TCR beta chain. Time point: pretreatment peripheral blood. Germline V gene lookup returns CDR1 MDHEN and CDR2 SYDVKM. This CDR3 contains 13 residues. V was shortened by 9 bases and J by 2 bases, with 10 bases between the two germline ends. This specimen comes from a study of PD-L1 blockade in urothelial cancer. Looking at the study overall: Prior chemotherapy regimens per patient numbered 0 to 3.

Synthetic TCR analog templates were added to each PCR reaction. The repertoire was sequenced with immunoSEQ multiplex PCR; TCRdb's copy has only in-frame clones and lacks some. The data hold about 47,000 clones, with 80% observed a single time. The sequencing here drew on PBMCs, taken around atezolizumab (anti-PD-L1) treatment. The sequence was collected from a man between 60 and 75 years old with urothelial cancer. The rearrangement uses TRBV28 and TRBJ2-2; D may be TRBD1 (5 bases). The CDR3, as DNA: TGTGCCAGTCGGACACTAAACACCGGGGAGCTGTTTTTT. Translated, it gives CASRTLNTGELFF.